This entry lists 26 T cell receptor beta chains sequenced from one sample in a study of T cells in Graves' hyperthyroidism and ophthalmopathy. TCR beta CDR3 region amplification was performed from RNA transcripts. With the HTBI primer set, the TCR CDR3 went through a first round of RT-PCR. TCRdb re-derived calls from the multiplex PCR reads in MiXCR, one entry per CDR3 protein. The data show around 250,000 distinct CDR3 sequences, 14% to 15% seen once. Sequencing was done on a sample of blood. These receptors were taken from a woman in her forties with Graves' hyperthyroidism that later progressed to Graves' ophthalmopathy.

In this sample, this clonotype turned up many times. CDR3 sequence reads: CASSYPYSNQPQHF. For the CDR3, the DNA is TGTGCCAGCAGTTATCCCTATAGCAATCAGCCCCAGCATTTT. The chain joins TRBV6-2 or TRBV6-3 to TRBJ1-5; D ambiguous. V was cut by 3 bases and J by 0 bases, with 6 bases left in between. The CDR3 contains 14 residues. CDR1 and CDR2 (germline): MNHEY, SVGEGT.

The table lists this clonotype with a few counts. J is TRBJ2-3 and V is TRBV5-1; 10 bases are a match to TRBD2. Trimming took 3 bases from V and 0 from J; bases not matched to a gene: 7. Germline V gene lookup returns CDR1 SGHRS and CDR2 YFSETQ. The CDR3 has 17 amino acids. CDR3 in amino acids: CASSSGLLAGSTDTQYF. The CDR3, as DNA: TGCGCCAGCAGCTCGGGTCTACTAGCGGGAAGCACAGATACGCAGTATTTT.

This clonotype has a count of ten or more. This chain joins TRBV19 and TRBJ1-1; possibly TRBD1 for D (6 bases). V was clipped by 4 bases and J by 0 bases, with 21 bases between them. Germline V gene sequence: CDR1 LNHDA, CDR2 SQIVND (reference sequence). There are 18 residues in the CDR3. CDR3 sequence (DNA): TGTGCCAGTAGTAGAGTCAGGGCAGGGGCACACATGAACACTGAAGCTTTCTTT. It encodes CASSRVRAGAHMNTEAFF. Full variable domain (rest looked up from reference TRBV19 and TRBJ1-1): DGGITQSPKYLFRKEGQNVTLSCEQNLNHDAMYWYRQDPGQGLRLIYYSQIVNDFQKGDIAEGYSVSREKKESFPLTVTSAQKNPTAFYLCASSRVRAGAHMNTEAFFGQGTRLTVV.

In this sample, this clonotype turned up many times. The rearrangement uses TRBV28 and TRBJ1-6; no clear D. Per germline, CDR1 MDHEN and CDR2 SYDVKM. This CDR3 contains 14 residues. V lost 2 bases, J lost 3 bases, and 5 bases lay in between. The CDR3: CASSLRSYNSPLHF. In DNA, the CDR3 is TGTGCCAGCAGTTTACGGAGCTATAATTCACCCCTCCACTTT. The full variable domain, its missing parts supplied by reference TRBV28 and TRBJ1-6, is DVKVTQSSRYLVKRTGEKVFLECVQDMDHENMFWYRQDPGLGLRLIYFSYDVKMKEKGDIPEGYSVSREKKERFSLILESASTNQTSMYLCASSLRSYNSPLHFGNGTRLTVT.

This clonotype occurred many times. This sequence joins TRBV18 and TRBJ1-1; D is unclear. The V gene's germline CDR1 is KGHSH and CDR2 LQKENI. The germline V and J ends were trimmed by 3 bases and 2 bases, with 7 bases remaining between them. The CDR3 consists of 13 residues. As DNA, the CDR3 is TGTGCCAGCTCACCGTATGTAAACACTGAAGCTTTCTTT. Residues: CASSPYVNTEAFF.

This clonotype was seen ten or more times. The rearrangement links TRBV2 to TRBJ2-2, with D possibly TRBD2 on 5 matching bases. The germline CDR1 and CDR2 sequences are SNHLY and FYNNEI. The CDR3 has 17 amino acids. V gave up 1 base and J gave up 1 base, with 13 bases separating them. The CDR3 is CASSEESPGLNTGELFF. The CDR3 bases are TGTGCCAGCAGTGAAGAGTCCCCGGGATTGAACACCGGGGAGCTGTTTTTT.

In its sample, this clonotype was seen many times. The chain has TRBV28 and TRBJ2-5, with 8 nucleotides matching TRBD1. J gave up 4 bases and V 6 bases, and 7 bases lay outside the gene matches. CDR1 and CDR2 (germline): MDHEN, SYDVKM. The length of the CDR3 is 14 residues. CDR3 in amino acids: CASSQDRELETQYF. CDR3 bases: TGTGCCAGCAGCCAGGACAGGGAACTAGAGACCCAGTACTTC.

This clonotype was found many times. V is TRBV6-2 or TRBV6-3 and J is TRBJ2-1; D remains unclear. The CDR3 is 14 amino acids. V was trimmed by 7 bases and J by 0 bases, leaving 10 bases between them. Per the germline V gene, CDR1 is MNHEY and CDR2 is SVGEGT. CDR3 sequence reads: CASIDASSYNEQFF. In DNA form, the CDR3 reads TGTGCCAGCATTGACGCCAGCTCCTACAATGAGCAGTTCTTC.

This clonotype has at least ten counts. The V and J genes are TRBV3-1 and TRBJ2-6; D is undetermined. V lost 5 bases to trimming and J lost 0 bases, with 11 bases between them. The CDR3 totals 16 residues. CDR1 is LGHDT and CDR2 is YNNKEL in the germline V gene (reference sequence). The CDR3 DNA reads as TGTGCCAGCAGCAGGGCGATAAGCTCTGGGGCCAACGTCCTGACTTTC. This encodes CASSRAISSGANVLTF.

Many counts were recorded for this clonotype. The genes are TRBV20-1 and TRBJ2-7; possible D gene TRBD1, 6 bases. Trimming shortened V by 6 bases and J by 7 bases, and 19 bases separated the two germline ends. This CDR3 is 13 amino acids long. The germline V gene encodes CDR1 DFQATT and CDR2 SNEGSKA (reference sequence). In DNA, the CDR3 is TGCAGTGCAAACAGGGTGTGGTCAGGGGAGCAGTACTTC. Amino acids: CSANRVWSGEQYF.

The table lists this clonotype with many counts. This sequence joins TRBV3-1 and TRBJ2-7; 10 nucleotides agree with TRBD2. The CDR3 contains 15 residues. Germline V gives CDR1 LGHDT, CDR2 YNNKEL (reference sequence). The V segment lost 4 bases and the J segment 2 bases; nucleotides outside the gene matches: 5. The CDR3: CASSLRSGRAYEQYF. In DNA form, the CDR3 reads TGTGCCAGCAGCCTAAGAAGCGGGAGGGCCTACGAGCAGTACTTC.

This clonotype was seen many times. This sequence joins TRBV20-1 and TRBJ1-5; D is uncertain. This CDR3 is 14 amino acids long. Germline V lookup: CDR1 DFQATT, CDR2 SNEGSKA (reference sequence). Trimming took off 5 bases at V and 0 bases at J, with 11 bases between the two ends. This CDR3 is CSAPDYNSNQPQHF. The DNA of the CDR3 is TGCAGTGCTCCGGACTATAATAGCAATCAGCCCCAGCATTTT.

The sample holds many counts of this clonotype. J is TRBJ2-1 and V is TRBV10-3; TRBD2 aligns across 13 bases. The V gene's germline CDR1 is ENHRY and CDR2 SYGVKD. The J segment lost 5 bases and the V segment lost 0 bases, leaving 1 base of the junction unmatched. The CDR3 runs 16 residues. This chain's CDR3 is CAISESGTSGDNEQFF. Here the CDR3 DNA reads TGTGCCATCAGTGAGTCCGGGACTAGCGGGGACAATGAGCAGTTCTTC.

This clonotype came up many times. The J gene is TRBJ2-3, the V gene TRBV15; possibly TRBD1 or TRBD2 for D (5 bases each). The CDR3 is made up of 14 amino acids. V gave up 1 base and J gave up 3 bases, with 8 bases separating them. Germline V gene sequence: CDR1 LNHNV, CDR2 YYDKDF (reference sequence). The CDR3 DNA reads as TGTGCCACCAGCAGAGGAGGGGTTACAGATACGCAGTATTTT. Translated: CATSRGGVTDTQYF.

Comments on this clonotype: Being one base from a much bigger clone, this may be a read error. A read error is likely, as this CDR3 ends without the conserved phenylalanine or tryptophan. CDR3 bases: TGTGCCACCAGCAGAAAACAGGTATCGAGTTGGGAGCAGTACCTC. Translation: CATSRKQVSSWEQYL. The V call is TRBV15, the J call TRBJ2-7; D might be TRBD1 (5 bases). This CDR3 contains 15 residues. Germline V gene sequence: CDR1 LNHNV, CDR2 YYDKDF (reference sequence). The V gene lost 2 bases and the J gene lost 7 bases, with 18 bases spanning the gap.

The table lists this clonotype with many counts. The chain couples TRBV10-1 to TRBJ2-3; D uncertain. CDR3 length: 16 residues. Deletions cut 5 bases from V and 2 bases from J, with 17 bases between. Germline V gives CDR1 WNHNN, CDR2 SYGVQD (reference sequence). The CDR3 DNA follows: TGCGCCAGCAGTCCCGACTCTTTTTCCTACACAGATACGCAGTATTTT. This codes for CASSPDSFSYTDTQYF.

This clonotype was seen ten or more times. The chain joins TRBV27 to TRBJ2-1, with TRBD2 identical over 12 bases. J was trimmed by 3 bases and V by 6 bases; bases with no gene match: 9. Germline lookup yields CDR1 MNHEY and CDR2 SMNVEV (reference sequence). This CDR3 region has 17 residues. The CDR3 sequence: CASSRGLAGQYYNEQFF. DNA for the CDR3: TGTGCCAGCAGCCGAGGACTAGCGGGACAATACTACAATGAGCAGTTCTTC.

This clonotype turned up a few times. This rearrangement joins TRBV5-4 to TRBJ1-2; TRBD1 is a possible D gene (6 bases). Per the germline V gene, CDR1 is SGHNT and CDR2 is YYREEE (reference sequence). Trimming took off 4 bases at V and 7 bases at J, with 14 bases between the two ends. This CDR3 spans 13 amino acids. The CDR3 DNA reads TGTGCCAGCAGCCCCCCGGGGGCGGCTGGCTACACCTTC. Amino acid sequence: CASSPPGAAGYTF.

This chain joins TRBV27 and TRBJ2-5, with 9 bases lining up with TRBD2. The CDR3 sequence is 17 residues long. V lost 2 bases, J lost 5 bases, and 12 bases stayed unmatched. The germline V gene has CDR1 MNHEY and CDR2 SMNVEV (reference sequence). Here the CDR3 reads CASSLPGLASYLETQYF. CDR3 nucleotides: TGTGCCAGCAGTTTACCGGGACTAGCCTCCTACCTGGAGACCCAGTACTTC.

At least ten counts were recorded for this clonotype. V usage is TRBV28 and J usage is TRBJ1-2; perhaps TRBD1 as D (6 bases). This CDR3 has 12 residues. CDR1 and CDR2 (germline): MDHEN, SYDVKM. Deletions cut 8 bases from V and 7 bases from J, with 14 bases between. CDR3 region: CASVMGAGGYTF. CDR3 nucleotide sequence: TGTGCCAGCGTAATGGGGGCTGGTGGCTACACCTTC.

This clonotype was picked up many times. The J gene is TRBJ2-6, the V gene TRBV28; 7 bases are shared with TRBD2. CDR1 is MDHEN and CDR2 is SYDVKM in the germline V gene. V shed 5 bases, J shed 0 bases, and the junction held 10 bases outside the gene matches. This CDR3 is built from 18 residues. Here the CDR3 DNA reads TGTGCCAGCAGTCCTTGGGAGGGGACGAACTCTGGGGCCAACGTCCTGACTTTC. This codes for CASSPWEGTNSGANVLTF.

This clonotype was seen many times. The J gene is TRBJ2-3, the V gene TRBV28; D possibly corresponds to TRBD2 (6 bases). The germline V gene has CDR1 MDHEN and CDR2 SYDVKM. CDR3 length equals 14 residues. V gave up 5 bases and J gave up 2 bases, with 11 bases separating them. The CDR3 DNA reads as TGTGCCAGCAGTACCCGGGGGTACACAGATACGCAGTATTTT. Its protein product is CASSTRGYTDTQYF.

This clonotype has just a few counts. This chain links TRBV6-6 with TRBJ2-2; D is unclear. This CDR3 contains 15 residues. Germline CDR1 and CDR2: MNHNY and SVGAGI (reference sequence). V lost 1 base to trimming and J lost 6 bases, with 12 bases between them. The chain's CDR3 is CASSYFPDTSGELFF. The CDR3 DNA follows: TGTGCCAGCAGTTACTTCCCTGACACATCCGGGGAGCTGTTTTTT.

The V gene is TRBV5-1, the J gene TRBJ2-3, with a weak D call TRBD2 (6 bases). CDR3 size: 15 residues. Germline assignment: CDR1 SGHRS and CDR2 YFSETQ. V was pared by 2 bases and J by 2 bases, with 12 bases between. The CDR3 loop reads CASSFWDSITDTQYF. CDR3 bases: TGCGCCAGCAGCTTTTGGGACTCAATCACAGATACGCAGTATTTT.

This clonotype was counted a few times. V and J are TRBV5-1 and TRBJ2-7; maybe TRBD1 (5 bases). Trimming cost V 2 bases and J 3 bases, with 6 bases left between them. The germline gives CDR1 SGHRS, CDR2 YFSETQ. The CDR3 sequence is 12 residues long. CDR3 loop: CASSFDSYEQYF. For the CDR3, the DNA is TGCGCCAGCAGCTTCGACAGCTACGAGCAGTACTTC.

This clonotype was picked up many times. V gene TRBV18 combines with J gene TRBJ1-1, with 8 bases identical to TRBD1. The germline V gene encodes CDR1 KGHSH and CDR2 LQKENI. Germline trimming cut 3 bases from V and 1 base from J; bases unmatched to any gene: 7. The CDR3 totals 16 residues. Here the CDR3 reads CASSPFQGASNTEAFF. CDR3 coding DNA: TGTGCCAGCTCACCTTTCCAGGGGGCATCGAACACTGAAGCTTTCTTT.